Below, 30 T cell receptor beta chains from the same sample are listed, as sequenced in a study of cytomegalovirus exposure and HLA in healthy donors. Both 60 Vbeta primers and 13 Jbeta primers went into the PCR. TCRdb's table, derived via immunoSEQ multiplex PCR, lists solely in-frame clones and lacks some. The table records around 170,000 clones, roughly 71% of them present only once. The sequenced sample consisted of PBMCs. These receptors were collected from a girl aged 10 to 17 in good health and CMV-seronegative.

V is TRBV19 and J is TRBJ1-5, with D possibly being TRBD1 (5 bases). The CDR3 has 14 residues. V gave up 9 bases and J gave up 5 bases, with 17 bases separating them. Germline V gene data show CDR1 as LNHDA and CDR2 as SQIVND (reference sequence). CDR3 bases: TGTGCCAGCCACGACCGGGGGATGGATCAGCCCCAGCATTTT. It codes for CASHDRGMDQPQHF.

This chain connects TRBV6-1 to TRBJ2-1; D call uncertain. There are 15 residues in the CDR3. The germline gives CDR1 MNHNS, CDR2 SASEGT. Trimming shortened V by 6 bases and J by 0 bases, and 12 bases separated the two germline ends. CDR3 sequence: CASSRGQSSYNEQFF. CDR3 DNA sequence: TGTGCCAGCAGCCGCGGCCAGAGCTCCTACAATGAGCAGTTCTTC.

This chain uses TRBV5-6 with TRBJ2-7, with D perhaps matching TRBD1 (5 bases). CDR1 is SGHDT and CDR2 is YYEEEE in the germline V gene. CDR3 length: 12 amino acids. V gave up 4 bases and J gave up 5 bases, with 10 bases separating them. CDR3 DNA: TGTGCCAGCAGCCACGGACAAGACGAGCAGTACTTC. Its protein is CASSHGQDEQYF.

V gene TRBV5-1 combines with J gene TRBJ2-7; D is ambiguous. Trimming removed 4 bases from V and 0 bases from J, with 11 bases in between. CDR3 size: 14 residues. Per germline, CDR1 SGHRS and CDR2 YFSETQ. CDR3 residues: CASSHTDTSYEQYF. The DNA for the CDR3 is TGCGCCAGCAGCCATACAGACACCTCCTACGAGCAGTACTTC.

The chain combines TRBV7-9 with TRBJ2-5, with a possible D match to TRBD1 (6 bases). This CDR3 region has 14 residues. Germline V lookup: CDR1 SEHNR, CDR2 FQNEAQ (reference sequence). V lost 4 bases and J 3 bases, leaving 12 bases between the germline ends. The CDR3 DNA follows: TGTGCCAGCAGCTGGCGACAGGATGAAGAGACCCAGTACTTC. It translates to CASSWRQDEETQYF.

The V call is TRBV7-3, the J call TRBJ1-4; 9 nucleotides line up with TRBD1. The germline V gene encodes CDR1 SGHTA and CDR2 FQGTGA. J gave up 3 bases and V 4 bases, and 9 bases lay outside the gene matches. CDR3 length: 17 amino acids. CDR3 residues: CASSSSRDREPNEKLFF. The CDR3, as DNA: TGTGCCAGCAGCTCGTCCCGGGACAGGGAGCCTAATGAAAAACTGTTTTTT. The full variable domain, with the rest looked up from reference TRBV7-3 and TRBJ1-4, is GAGVSQTPSNKVTEKGKYVELRCDPISGHTALYWYRQSLGQGPEFLIYFQGTGAADDSGLPNDRFFAVRPEGSVSTLKIQRTERGDSAVYLCASSSSRDREPNEKLFFGSGTQLSVL.

This clone was detected once. J is TRBJ2-7 and V is TRBV27; 10 nucleotides line up with TRBD1. V was clipped by 4 bases and J by 4 bases; unmatched bases: 7. The length of the CDR3 is 15 residues. The germline V gene has CDR1 MNHEY and CDR2 SMNVEV (reference sequence). The CDR3 here is CASSSQTGGLYEQYF. As DNA, the CDR3 is TGTGCCAGCAGTTCCCAGACAGGGGGCCTATACGAGCAGTACTTC.

The chain has TRBV19 and TRBJ2-7; 8 bases map to TRBD1. In germline, CDR1 is LNHDA, CDR2 SQIVND (reference sequence). This CDR3 is 15 amino acids long. With 2 bases clipped from V and 1 base from J, the junction kept 4 bases outside the gene matches. CDR3 in amino acids: CASSILGQGSYEQYF. The DNA of the CDR3 is TGTGCCAGTAGTATACTCGGACAGGGATCCTACGAGCAGTACTTC.

This chain connects TRBV7-2 to TRBJ1-1; no firm D call. Germline loops: CDR1 SGHTA, CDR2 FQGNSA. The CDR3 loop spans 12 amino acids. V was clipped by 5 bases and J by 7 bases, with 11 bases between them. CDR3 sequence reads: CASSQRSIEAFF. DNA for the CDR3: TGTGCCAGCAGCCAGCGGAGCATTGAAGCTTTCTTT.

This rearrangement joins TRBV7-8 to TRBJ2-5; TRBD2 matches at 12 bases. The CDR3 runs 16 residues. The trim removed 7 bases at V and 1 base at J, leaving 7 bases unmatched. Germline assignment: CDR1 SGHVS and CDR2 FQNEAQ. The CDR3 is CASTQLAGGLQETQYF. The CDR3 DNA is TGTGCCAGCACCCAACTAGCGGGGGGACTCCAAGAGACCCAGTACTTC.

The chain is built from TRBV7-2 and TRBJ1-2; D might be TRBD1 (5 bases). CDR3 length equals 16 residues. Deletions cut 2 bases from V and 1 base from J, with 14 bases between. CDR1 is SGHTA and CDR2 is FQGNSA in the germline V gene. The CDR3 coding sequence is TGTGCCAGCAGCTTACCCAGGGTAGTGTTTAACTATGGCTACACCTTC. Amino acids: CASSLPRVVFNYGYTF.

This clone was counted only a few times. The rearrangement links TRBV4-1 to TRBJ1-3; 10 positions agree with TRBD1. CDR3 length: 16 amino acids. From germline, CDR1 is MGHRA and CDR2 YSYEKL. After removal of 2 bases from V and 2 bases from J, the junction contained 3 bases not matched to a gene. The CDR3 spells CASSQTGTGAGNTIYF. CDR3 DNA sequence: TGCGCCAGCAGCCAAACCGGGACAGGGGCTGGAAACACCATATATTTT.

In its sample, this clone was seen once. V usage is TRBV27 and J usage is TRBJ1-2, with no clear D. The CDR3 spans 14 residues. V shed 5 bases and J shed 2 bases, with 12 bases lying between them. The germline V gene encodes CDR1 MNHEY and CDR2 SMNVEV (reference sequence). As DNA, the CDR3 is TGTGCCAGCAGTCCCCGGGAGGCCAACTATGGCTACACCTTC. Its protein product is CASSPREANYGYTF.

The CDR3, as DNA: TGCGCCAGCACCTCGAGGGGGGGGAGCACAGATACGCAGTATTTT. Its translation: CASTSRGGSTDTQYF. The gene calls are TRBV5-1 and TRBJ2-3; D may be TRBD2 (7 bases). CDR1 is SGHRS and CDR2 is YFSETQ in the germline V gene. Trimming pared 6 bases from V and 0 bases from J, leaving 14 bases between. This CDR3 has 15 residues.

This clone has a handful of counts. The chain employs TRBV19 and TRBJ1-1; D not resolved. V shed 3 bases and J shed 3 bases, with 17 bases lying between them. This CDR3 region has 16 residues. CDR1 and CDR2 from the germline V gene are LNHDA and SQIVND (reference sequence). In nucleotides, the CDR3 is TGTGCCAGTAGTATCAGTGGTGGAGCCATCTACACTGAAGCTTTCTTT. This codes for CASSISGGAIYTEAFF.

CDR3 in amino acids: CASSLSLNTEAFF. CDR3 bases: TGTGCCAGCAGCTTATCCCTAAACACTGAAGCTTTCTTT. V is TRBV7-8 and J is TRBJ1-1; D is undetermined. CDR1 is SGHVS, CDR2 FQNEAQ, per germline. V was shortened by 2 bases and J by 2 bases, with 6 bases between the two germline ends. There are 13 residues in the CDR3.

The V gene is TRBV14, the J gene TRBJ2-1; 14 bases align to TRBD2. This CDR3 comprises 16 residues. Germline V gene data show CDR1 as SGHDN and CDR2 as FVKESK. The junction had 8 bases not matched to a gene; V was cut back by 2 bases and J by 11 bases. The CDR3 DNA follows: TGTGCCAGCAGCCAACTAGGGACTAGCGGGGGTACTAAGCAGTTCTTC. Residues: CASSQLGTSGGTKQFF.

This clone was seen a handful of times. The rearrangement uses TRBV6-6 and TRBJ1-1; D is ambiguous. CDR1 is MNHNY, CDR2 SVGAGI, per germline (reference sequence). This CDR3 is built from 13 residues. The ends were cut back, 6 bases at V and 1 base at J, with 9 bases in the middle. CDR3 loop: CASRQPGNTEAFF. The CDR3 DNA is TGTGCCAGCAGACAACCGGGGAACACTGAAGCTTTCTTT.

The chain has TRBV2 and TRBJ2-7; 8 positions agree with TRBD1. The germline CDR1 and CDR2 sequences are SNHLY and FYNNEI. V was clipped by 8 bases and J by 0 bases; unmatched bases: 12. This CDR3 is built from 16 residues. The CDR3 spells CASPSNPGQASYEQYF. CDR3 sequence (DNA): TGTGCCAGCCCTAGCAACCCGGGACAGGCCTCCTACGAGCAGTACTTC.

The J gene is TRBJ1-4, the V gene TRBV6-1; 8 bases are shared with TRBD1. V lost 7 bases to trimming and J lost 7 bases; unmatched junction nucleotides: 11. CDR1 and CDR2 from the germline V gene are MNHNS and SASEGT. This CDR3 has 15 amino acids. The CDR3 DNA reads TGTGCCAGCAACGCCCAGGGGGCGAGAGGTGAAAAACTGTTTTTT. This codes for CASNAQGARGEKLFF.

The V and J genes are TRBV13 and TRBJ2-3; 8 bases are a match to TRBD2. The CDR3 covers 17 residues. In germline, CDR1 is PRHDT, CDR2 FYEKMQ (reference sequence). The V and J ends lost 4 bases and 5 bases, in that order; junction bases with no gene match: 14. CDR3 nucleotides: TGTGCCAGCAGCTCCGAGGAGGGGGATGCGGGGGGAGATACGCAGTATTTT. Protein: CASSSEEGDAGGDTQYF.

The V call is TRBV5-1, the J call TRBJ2-5; D is possibly TRBD2 (5 bases). CDR1 is SGHRS and CDR2 is YFSETQ in the germline V gene. Trimming removed 5 bases at V and 3 bases at J, with 14 bases between. The CDR3 totals 14 residues. The CDR3 DNA reads TGCGCCAGCAGTCCCCCCGGGGATAAAGAGACCCAGTACTTC. Its protein is CASSPPGDKETQYF.

The chain employs TRBV6-6 and TRBJ2-7, with TRBD2 matching 13 bases. CDR1 MNHNY and CDR2 SVGAGI come from the germline V gene (reference sequence). CDR3 length: 16 amino acids. V gave up 7 bases and J gave up 0 bases; unmatched junction bases: 6. The CDR3 DNA reads TGTGCCAGCACCGAGACTAGCGGGGGGCCCTCCTACGAGCAGTACTTC. It codes for CASTETSGGPSYEQYF.

This clone was observed a handful of times. This chain connects TRBV10-2 to TRBJ1-4, with 8 bases fitting TRBD1. The V segment lost 8 bases and the J segment 7 bases; nucleotides outside the gene matches: 12. This CDR3 has 15 residues. Germline CDR1 is WSHSY and CDR2 is SAAADI. The CDR3, as DNA: TGCGCCAGCCGAGACGGACAGGGAAAGAGTGAAAAACTGTTTTTT. Protein sequence: CASRDGQGKSEKLFF.

This clone showed up just once. The chain combines TRBV7-9 with TRBJ1-5; no firm D call. The length of the CDR3 is 13 residues. Germline V CDR1 and CDR2: SEHNR, FQNEAQ (reference sequence). Trimming left V 5 bases short and J 4 bases short, with 9 bases between. DNA of the CDR3: TGTGCCAGCAGCGGGTTGACTAATCAGCCCCAGCATTTT. Its protein is CASSGLTNQPQHF.

This clone has just a few counts. Other DNA sequences in this sample translate to the same CDR3. The rearrangement links TRBV5-1 to TRBJ1-1, with TRBD1 as a possible D gene (6 bases). Trimming cost V 3 bases and J 1 base, with 10 bases left between them. Germline assignment: CDR1 SGHRS and CDR2 YFSETQ. CDR3 size: 14 residues. In DNA form, the CDR3 reads TGCGCCAGCAGCTCTGGACAGCCGAACACTGAAGCTTTCTTT. This translates into CASSSGQPNTEAFF.

The chain has TRBV2 and TRBJ1-2; 10 bases fit TRBD1. Germline CDR1 and CDR2: SNHLY and FYNNEI. V lost 6 bases and J lost 7; bases outside the gene matches: 2. The CDR3 contains 12 residues. CDR3 coding DNA: TGTGCCAGCAGGAGGGACAGGGGTGGCTACACCTTC. Translated: CASRRDRGGYTF.

V is TRBV5-1 and J is TRBJ2-7; TRBD1 aligns across 7 bases. The V segment lost 2 bases and the J segment 0 bases; nucleotides outside the gene matches: 5. This CDR3 is 15 amino acids long. Germline-derived CDR1 and CDR2 are SGHRS and YFSETQ. CDR3 bases: TGCGCCAGCAGCTTCTGGACAGGAGACTCCTACGAGCAGTACTTC. As protein: CASSFWTGDSYEQYF.

The chain employs TRBV6-5 and TRBJ1-4, with D uncertain. Germline-derived CDR1 and CDR2 are MNHEY and SVGAGI. The germline V and J ends were trimmed by 2 bases and 0 bases, with 10 bases remaining between them. This CDR3 is 16 amino acids long. The CDR3: CASSYGDTSTNEKLFF. CDR3 nucleotides: TGTGCCAGCAGTTACGGCGACACATCAACTAATGAAAAACTGTTTTTT.

The CDR3 nucleotides read TGTGCCAGCAGCTCTGGTGGGACAGGGCTCGCCTACGAGCAGTACTTC. Protein: CASSSGGTGLAYEQYF. This chain links TRBV5-4 with TRBJ2-7, with 9 bases fitting TRBD1. The CDR3 contains 16 residues. V gave up 3 bases and J gave up 2 bases; unmatched junction bases: 9. Germline lookup yields CDR1 SGHNT and CDR2 YYREEE (reference sequence).